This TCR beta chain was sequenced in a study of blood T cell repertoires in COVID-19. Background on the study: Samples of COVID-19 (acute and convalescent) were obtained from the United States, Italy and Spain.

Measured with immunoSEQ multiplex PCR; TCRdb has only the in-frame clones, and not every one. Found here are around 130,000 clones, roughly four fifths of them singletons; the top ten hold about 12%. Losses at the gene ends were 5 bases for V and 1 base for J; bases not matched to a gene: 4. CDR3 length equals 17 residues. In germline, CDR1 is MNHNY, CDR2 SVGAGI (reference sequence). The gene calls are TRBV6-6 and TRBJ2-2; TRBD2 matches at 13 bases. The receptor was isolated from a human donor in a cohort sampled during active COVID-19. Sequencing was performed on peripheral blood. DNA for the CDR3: TGTGCCAGCAGTCGGACTAGCGGGGGCCTGAACACCGGGGAGCTGTTTTTT. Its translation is CASSRTSGGLNTGELFF.